These 17 T cell receptor beta chains came from one sample sequenced in a study of cytomegalovirus exposure and HLA in healthy donors. With 60 Vbeta and 13 Jbeta primers, the PCR was carried out. The repertoire was sequenced with immunoSEQ multiplex PCR; TCRdb's copy has only in-frame clones and lacks some. In the table there are about 160,000 clones, about 75% of which are singletons. Sequenced material: PBMCs. Every receptor here comes from a male donor in good health and CMV-seronegative.

This chain uses TRBV7-6 with TRBJ2-2; 13 nucleotides line up with TRBD2. The germline CDR1 and CDR2 sequences are SGHVS and FNYEAQ. V gave up 2 bases and J gave up 5 bases; unmatched junction bases: 8. This CDR3 spans 18 amino acids. This chain's CDR3 is CASSLNRTSGSLTGELFF. The CDR3 DNA sequence: TGTGCCAGCAGCTTAAATAGGACTAGCGGGAGTCTGACCGGGGAGCTGTTTTTT.

The chain couples TRBV5-1 to TRBJ2-5, with D maybe TRBD2 (6 bases). CDR3 length: 13 residues. CDR1 is SGHRS and CDR2 is YFSETQ in the germline V gene. The V and J ends lost 7 bases and 3 bases respectively, with 13 bases between them. As DNA, the CDR3 is TGCGCCAGCGAACTTACGGGAGAAGAGACCCAGTACTTC. Translated, it gives CASELTGEETQYF.

V and J are TRBV5-4 and TRBJ1-1; maybe TRBD1 (5 bases). CDR3 length: 12 amino acids. V lost 4 bases, J lost 7 bases, and 11 bases lay in between. Germline CDR1 and CDR2: SGHNT and YYREEE (reference sequence). CDR3 nucleotides: TGTGCCAGCAGCCCCCGACAGAGTGAAGCTTTCTTT. Translation: CASSPRQSEAFF.

This chain joins TRBV30 and TRBJ2-3; unclear D gene. Looked up from germline, CDR1 is GTSNPN and CDR2 is SVGIG (reference sequence). The V and J ends lost 5 bases and 0 bases respectively, with 12 bases between them. The CDR3 length is 14 residues. CDR3 bases: TGTGCCTGGCTAGGCATCAGTAGCACAGATACGCAGTATTTT. This encodes CAWLGISSTDTQYF.

The chain recombines TRBV5-4 with TRBJ1-2; 7 nucleotides match TRBD1. Germline V gene data show CDR1 as SGHNT and CDR2 as YYREEE (reference sequence). J gave up 5 bases and V 5 bases, and 9 bases lay outside the gene matches. CDR3 length: 14 amino acids. CDR3 DNA: TGTGCCAGCAGTAGACAGGGCACTGGGTATGGCTACACCTTC. Its protein is CASSRQGTGYGYTF.

The chain is built from TRBV11-2 and TRBJ1-3; a weak D match, TRBD1 (6 bases). Trimming cost V 7 bases and J 8 bases, with 21 bases left between them. The length of the CDR3 is 15 residues. Germline V gene data show CDR1 as SGHAT and CDR2 as FQNNGV. CDR3 nucleotides: TGTGCCAGCACAGAAATGTTGGGACAAAGGGACACCATATATTTT. Encoded protein: CASTEMLGQRDTIYF.

This sequence joins TRBV16 and TRBJ2-3; D is possibly TRBD2 (5 bases). The CDR3 consists of 12 residues. The V end was cut by 10 bases, the J end by 2 bases, with 10 bases between. Germline V gives CDR1 KGHSY, CDR2 FQNENV. Here the CDR3 reads CAITGNTDTQYF. The CDR3 coding sequence is TGTGCCATCACGGGGAACACAGATACGCAGTATTTT.

V gene TRBV19 combines with J gene TRBJ2-7, with 7 bases that match TRBD1. The CDR3 is 12 residues long. CDR1 and CDR2 from the germline V gene are LNHDA and SQIVND (reference sequence). With V trimmed by 7 bases and J by 6 bases, 6 bases remained unmatched. This CDR3 is CASNNRGGEQYF. The CDR3 DNA reads as TGTGCCAGTAATAACAGGGGCGGCGAGCAGTACTTC.

The table lists this clone with a few counts. The V and J genes are TRBV15 and TRBJ2-7; D perhaps matches TRBD2 (6 bases). Trimming took 5 bases from V and 2 from J, leaving 16 bases between them. The CDR3 has 15 amino acids. Germline V lookup: CDR1 LNHNV, CDR2 YYDKDF (reference sequence). The CDR3 DNA is TGTGCCACCAGCCCCGGTCCTAGCGACCCCTACGAGCAGTACTTC. This sequence encodes CATSPGPSDPYEQYF.

The chain's CDR3 is CASSEWGRDEKLFF. DNA of the CDR3: TGTGCCAGCAGTGAATGGGGGCGAGATGAAAAACTGTTTTTT. This rearrangement joins TRBV2 to TRBJ1-4; possibly TRBD1 for D (6 bases). The CDR3 length is 14 residues. Per germline, CDR1 SNHLY and CDR2 FYNNEI. V was cut by 2 bases and J by 6 bases, with 10 bases left in between.

The chain recombines TRBV28 with TRBJ1-5; TRBD1 is a possible D gene (6 bases). Germline lookup yields CDR1 MDHEN and CDR2 SYDVKM. Trimming removed 3 bases from V and 7 bases from J, with 13 bases in between. This CDR3 has 14 residues. The CDR3 loop reads CASSLWGREQPQHF. The CDR3 DNA reads TGTGCCAGCAGTTTGTGGGGGCGAGAACAGCCCCAGCATTTT.

The rearrangement links TRBV27 to TRBJ2-1, with 10 bases identical to TRBD1. The germline gives CDR1 MNHEY, CDR2 SMNVEV (reference sequence). V dropped 5 bases and J dropped 8; count of bases not matched to a gene: 15. CDR3 size: 17 residues. This chain's CDR3 is CASSPLGGTGVRYEQFF. CDR3 DNA: TGTGCCAGCAGTCCTTTAGGGGGGACAGGGGTTAGGTATGAGCAGTTCTTC.

V is TRBV6-1 and J is TRBJ2-1, with a weak D call TRBD2 (5 bases). In germline, CDR1 is MNHNS, CDR2 SASEGT. The CDR3 length is 18 residues. The ends were cut back, 0 bases at V and 1 base at J, with 16 bases in the middle. CDR3 amino acids: CASSEARRGEVSYNEQFF. Here the CDR3 DNA reads TGTGCCAGCAGTGAAGCGCGCCGGGGAGAGGTTTCCTACAATGAGCAGTTCTTC.

The chain carries TRBV14 and TRBJ2-3; 8 positions match TRBD1. The CDR3 length is 14 residues. Per the germline V gene, CDR1 is SGHDN and CDR2 is FVKESK. J gave up 1 base and V 5 bases, and 2 bases lay outside the gene matches. CDR3 loop: CASSGQGRTDTQYF. In DNA form, the CDR3 reads TGTGCCAGCAGCGGACAGGGTCGCACAGATACGCAGTATTTT.

The gene calls are TRBV28 and TRBJ1-1, with D unresolved. Germline V gene lookup returns CDR1 MDHEN and CDR2 SYDVKM. V lost 1 base, J lost 10 bases, and 7 bases lay in between. This CDR3 has 11 amino acids. CDR3: CASSLYVVAFF. DNA of the CDR3: TGTGCCAGCAGTTTATATGTCGTAGCTTTCTTT.

The CDR3 loop reads CASSSGSQPQHF. Written as DNA, the CDR3 is TGTGCCAGCAGTTCCGGTAGTCAGCCCCAGCATTTT. This sequence joins TRBV6-5 and TRBJ1-5; no firm D call. The CDR3 covers 12 residues. The V gene lost 4 bases and the J gene lost 6 bases, with 7 bases spanning the gap. Germline V gene sequence: CDR1 MNHEY, CDR2 SVGAGI.

The chain links TRBV30 to TRBJ1-4; TRBD1 aligns across 7 bases. The CDR3 is 13 amino acids. Looked up from germline, CDR1 is GTSNPN and CDR2 is SVGIG (reference sequence). V shed 5 bases and J 5 bases; nucleotides not matched to a gene: 5. Here the CDR3 reads CAWSAGGNEKLFF. As DNA, the CDR3 is TGTGCCTGGTCGGCAGGGGGGAATGAAAAACTGTTTTTT.